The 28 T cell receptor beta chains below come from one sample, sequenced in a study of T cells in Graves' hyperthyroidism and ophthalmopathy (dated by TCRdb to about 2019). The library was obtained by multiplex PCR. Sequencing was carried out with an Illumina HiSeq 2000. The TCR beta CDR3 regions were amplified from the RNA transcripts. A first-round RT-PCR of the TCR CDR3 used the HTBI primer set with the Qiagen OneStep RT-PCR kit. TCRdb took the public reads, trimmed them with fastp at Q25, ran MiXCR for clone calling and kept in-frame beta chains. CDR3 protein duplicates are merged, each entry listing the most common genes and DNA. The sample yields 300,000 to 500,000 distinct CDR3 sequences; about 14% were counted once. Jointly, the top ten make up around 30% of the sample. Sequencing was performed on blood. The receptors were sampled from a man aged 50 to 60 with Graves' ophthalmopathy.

The CDR3 loop reads CASSPPPGLSETQYF. Written as DNA, the CDR3 is TGTGCCAGCAGTCCCCCCCCAGGACTTTCCGAGACCCAGTACTTC. V gene TRBV25-1 combines with J gene TRBJ2-5, with a possible D match to TRBD2 (5 bases). Trimming took off 5 bases at V and 5 bases at J, with 18 bases between the two ends. Germline V gene data show CDR1 as MGHDK and CDR2 as SYGVNS. The CDR3 extends over 15 amino acids.

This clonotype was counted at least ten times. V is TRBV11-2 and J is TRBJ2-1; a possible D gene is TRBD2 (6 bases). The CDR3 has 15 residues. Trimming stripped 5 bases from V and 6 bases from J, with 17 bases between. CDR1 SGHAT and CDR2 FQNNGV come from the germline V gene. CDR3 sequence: CASSLTSPFGNEQFF. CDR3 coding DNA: TGTGCCAGCAGCCTTACTAGCCCCTTCGGCAATGAGCAGTTCTTC.

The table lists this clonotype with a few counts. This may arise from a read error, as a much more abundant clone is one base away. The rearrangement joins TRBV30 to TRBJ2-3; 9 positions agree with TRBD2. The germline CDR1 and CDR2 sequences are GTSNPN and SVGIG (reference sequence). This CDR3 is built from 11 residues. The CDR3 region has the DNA TGTACCTGTGGGACTAGCCGTCCGCAGTATTTT. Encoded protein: CTCGTSRPQYF.

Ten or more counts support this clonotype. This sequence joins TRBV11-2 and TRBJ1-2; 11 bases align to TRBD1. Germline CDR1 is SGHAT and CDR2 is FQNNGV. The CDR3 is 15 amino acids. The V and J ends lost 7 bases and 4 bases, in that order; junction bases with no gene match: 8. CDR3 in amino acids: CASTSDRGRGYGYTF. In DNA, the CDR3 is TGTGCCAGCACCTCGGACAGGGGGCGCGGCTATGGCTACACCTTC.

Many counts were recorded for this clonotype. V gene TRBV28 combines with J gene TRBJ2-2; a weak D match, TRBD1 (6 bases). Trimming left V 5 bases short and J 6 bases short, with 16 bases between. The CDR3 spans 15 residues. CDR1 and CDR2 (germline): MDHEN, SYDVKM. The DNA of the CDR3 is TGTGCCAGCAGTGAACAGGGCTTTAAGGCCGGGGAGCTGTTTTTT. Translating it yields CASSEQGFKAGELFF.

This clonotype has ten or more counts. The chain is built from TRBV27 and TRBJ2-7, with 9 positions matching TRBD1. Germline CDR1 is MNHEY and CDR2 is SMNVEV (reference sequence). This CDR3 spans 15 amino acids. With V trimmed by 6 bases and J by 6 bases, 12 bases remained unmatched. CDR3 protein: CASSVRGTGIGEQYF. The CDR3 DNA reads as TGTGCCAGCAGCGTCCGAGGGACAGGGATAGGCGAGCAGTACTTC.

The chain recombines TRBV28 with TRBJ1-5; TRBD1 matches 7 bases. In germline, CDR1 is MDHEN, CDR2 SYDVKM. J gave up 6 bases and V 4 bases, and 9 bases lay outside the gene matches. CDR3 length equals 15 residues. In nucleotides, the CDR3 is TGTGCCAGCAGTTCCCAGGGGGTACCCCGTCAGCCCCAGCATTTT. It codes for CASSSQGVPRQPQHF.

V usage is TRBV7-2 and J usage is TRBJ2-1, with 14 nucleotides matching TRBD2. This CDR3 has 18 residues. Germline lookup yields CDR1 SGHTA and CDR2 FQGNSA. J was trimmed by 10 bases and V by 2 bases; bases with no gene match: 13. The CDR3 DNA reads TGTGCCAGCAGCTTAAACCGGGTATTGGGACTAGCGGGAGTCGAGCAGTTCTTC. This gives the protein CASSLNRVLGLAGVEQFF. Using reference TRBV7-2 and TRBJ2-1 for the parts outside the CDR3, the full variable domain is GAGVSQSPSNKVTEKGKDVELRCDPISGHTALYWYRQSLGQGLEFLIYFQGNSAPDKSGLPSDRFSAERTGGSVSTLTIQRTQQEDSAVYLCASSLNRVLGLAGVEQFFGPGTRLTVL.

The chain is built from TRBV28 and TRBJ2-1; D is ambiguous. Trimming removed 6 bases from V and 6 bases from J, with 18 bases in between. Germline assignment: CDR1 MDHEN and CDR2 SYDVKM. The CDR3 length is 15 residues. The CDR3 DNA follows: TGTGCCAGCAGATTTCAATTAGGTGGGTTCAATGAGCAGTTCTTC. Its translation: CASRFQLGGFNEQFF. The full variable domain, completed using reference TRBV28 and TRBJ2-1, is DVKVTQSSRYLVKRTGEKVFLECVQDMDHENMFWYRQDPGLGLRLIYFSYDVKMKEKGDIPEGYSVSREKKERFSLILESASTNQTSMYLCASRFQLGGFNEQFFGPGTRLTVL.

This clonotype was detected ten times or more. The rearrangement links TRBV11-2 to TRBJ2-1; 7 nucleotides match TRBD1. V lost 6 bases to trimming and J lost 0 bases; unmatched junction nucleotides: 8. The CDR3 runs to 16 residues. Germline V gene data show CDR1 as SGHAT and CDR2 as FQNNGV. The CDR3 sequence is CASSLMTGSSYNEQFF. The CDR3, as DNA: TGTGCCAGCAGTTTGATGACAGGGAGCTCCTACAATGAGCAGTTCTTC.

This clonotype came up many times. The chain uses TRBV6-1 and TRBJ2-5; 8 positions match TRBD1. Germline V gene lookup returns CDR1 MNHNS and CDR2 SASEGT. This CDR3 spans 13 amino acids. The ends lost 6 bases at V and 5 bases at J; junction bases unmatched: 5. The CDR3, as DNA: TGTGCCAGCAGGGACAGGGTGAAGGAGACCCAGTACTTC. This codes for CASRDRVKETQYF.

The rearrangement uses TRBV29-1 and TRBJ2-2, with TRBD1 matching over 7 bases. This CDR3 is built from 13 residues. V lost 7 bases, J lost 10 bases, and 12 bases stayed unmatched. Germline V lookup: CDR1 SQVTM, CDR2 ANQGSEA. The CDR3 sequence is CSGRQGRSSELFF. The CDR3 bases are TGCAGCGGAAGACAGGGAAGGTCGTCGGAGCTGTTTTTT.

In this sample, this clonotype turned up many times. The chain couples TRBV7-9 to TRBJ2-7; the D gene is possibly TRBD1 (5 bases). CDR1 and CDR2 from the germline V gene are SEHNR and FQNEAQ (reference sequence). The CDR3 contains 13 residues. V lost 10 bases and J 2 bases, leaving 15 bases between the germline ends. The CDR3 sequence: CATPGRRAYEQYF. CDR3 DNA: TGTGCCACCCCCGGACGCAGGGCCTACGAGCAGTACTTC. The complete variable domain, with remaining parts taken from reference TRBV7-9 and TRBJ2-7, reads DTGVSQNPRHKITKRGQNVTFRCDPISEHNRLYWYRQTLGQGPEFLTYFQNEAQLEKSRLLSDRFSAERPKGSFSTLEIQRTEQGDSAMYLCATPGRRAYEQYFGPGTRLTVT.

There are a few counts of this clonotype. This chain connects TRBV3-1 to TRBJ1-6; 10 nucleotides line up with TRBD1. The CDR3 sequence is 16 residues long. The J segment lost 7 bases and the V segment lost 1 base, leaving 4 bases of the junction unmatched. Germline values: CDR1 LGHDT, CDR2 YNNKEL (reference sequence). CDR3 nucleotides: TGTGCCAGCAGCCAAGGACAGGGGGCGAGAAATTCACCCCTCCACTTT. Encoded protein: CASSQGQGARNSPLHF.

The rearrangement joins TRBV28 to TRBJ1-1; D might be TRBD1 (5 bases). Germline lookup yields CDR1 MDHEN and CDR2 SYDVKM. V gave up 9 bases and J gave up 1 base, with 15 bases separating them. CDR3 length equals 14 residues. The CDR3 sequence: CASLPRVQNTEAFF. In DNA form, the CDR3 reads TGTGCCAGTTTACCCAGGGTCCAGAACACTGAAGCTTTCTTT.

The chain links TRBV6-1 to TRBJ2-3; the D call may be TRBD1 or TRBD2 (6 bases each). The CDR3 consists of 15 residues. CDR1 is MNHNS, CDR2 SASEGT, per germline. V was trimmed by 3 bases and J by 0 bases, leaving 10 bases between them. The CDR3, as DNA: TGTGCCAGCAGTGACGACGGGGGCAGCACAGATACGCAGTATTTT. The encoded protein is CASSDDGGSTDTQYF.

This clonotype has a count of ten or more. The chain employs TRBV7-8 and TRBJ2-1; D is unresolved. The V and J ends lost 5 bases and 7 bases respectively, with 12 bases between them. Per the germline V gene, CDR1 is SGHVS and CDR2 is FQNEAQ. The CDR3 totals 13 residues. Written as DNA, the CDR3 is TGTGCCAGCAGCCCAAAGAGGAAAAATGAGCAGTTCTTC. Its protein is CASSPKRKNEQFF.

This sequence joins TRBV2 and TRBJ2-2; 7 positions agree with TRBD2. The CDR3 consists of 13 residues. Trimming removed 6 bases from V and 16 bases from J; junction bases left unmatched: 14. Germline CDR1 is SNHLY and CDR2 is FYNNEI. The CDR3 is CASSGDYTSEAFF. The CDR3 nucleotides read TGTGCCAGCAGCGGGGACTACACCTCGGAGGCGTTTTTT.

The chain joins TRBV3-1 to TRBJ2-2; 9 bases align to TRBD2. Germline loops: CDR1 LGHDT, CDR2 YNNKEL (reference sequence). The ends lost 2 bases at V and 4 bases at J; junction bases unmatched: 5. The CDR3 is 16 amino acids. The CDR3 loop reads CASSQRAGGRTGELFF. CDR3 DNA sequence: TGTGCCAGCAGCCAAAGAGCGGGAGGCCGCACCGGGGAGCTGTTTTTT.

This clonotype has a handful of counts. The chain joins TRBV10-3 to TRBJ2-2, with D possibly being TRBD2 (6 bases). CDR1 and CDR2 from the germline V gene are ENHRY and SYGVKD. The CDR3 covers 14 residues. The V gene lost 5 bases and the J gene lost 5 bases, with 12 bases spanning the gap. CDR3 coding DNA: TGTGCCATCAGTTACGGGAGCGGAACCGGGGAGCTGTTTTTT. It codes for CAISYGSGTGELFF.

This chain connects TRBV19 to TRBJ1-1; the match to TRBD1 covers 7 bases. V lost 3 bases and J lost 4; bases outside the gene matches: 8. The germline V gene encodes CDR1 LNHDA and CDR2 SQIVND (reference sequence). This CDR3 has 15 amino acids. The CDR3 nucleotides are TGTGCCAGTAGTATTACCCCACAGGGGTTCACTGAAGCTTTCTTT. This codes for CASSITPQGFTEAFF.

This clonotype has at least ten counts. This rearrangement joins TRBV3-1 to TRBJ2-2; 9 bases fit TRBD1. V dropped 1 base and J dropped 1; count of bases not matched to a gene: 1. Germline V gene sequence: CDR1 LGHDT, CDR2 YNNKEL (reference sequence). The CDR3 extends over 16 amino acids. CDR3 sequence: CASSQGQGVNTGELFF. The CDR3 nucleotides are TGTGCCAGCAGCCAAGGACAGGGGGTGAACACCGGGGAGCTGTTTTTT.

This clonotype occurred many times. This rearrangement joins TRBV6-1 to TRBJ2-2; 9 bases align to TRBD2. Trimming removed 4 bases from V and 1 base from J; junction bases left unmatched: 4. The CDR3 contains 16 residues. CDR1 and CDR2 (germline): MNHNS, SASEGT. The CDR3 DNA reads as TGTGCCAGCAGTGTTCCACTAGCGGGGAACACCGGGGAGCTGTTTTTT. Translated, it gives CASSVPLAGNTGELFF.

CDR3 in DNA: TGTGCCAGCAGTTTCGGAGGACAGGGAAAAACCGAGCAGTACTTC. Amino acid sequence: CASSFGGQGKTEQYF. The chain joins TRBV27 to TRBJ2-7; 8 nucleotides agree with TRBD1. The CDR3 contains 15 residues. Germline lookup yields CDR1 MNHEY and CDR2 SMNVEV (reference sequence). V was pared by 3 bases and J by 6 bases, with 10 bases of the junction left unmatched.

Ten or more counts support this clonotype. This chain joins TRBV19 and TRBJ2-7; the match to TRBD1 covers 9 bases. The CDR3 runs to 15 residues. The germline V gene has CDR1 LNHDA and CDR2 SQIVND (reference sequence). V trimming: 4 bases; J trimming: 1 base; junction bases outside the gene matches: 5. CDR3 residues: CASSTRQGGSYEQYF. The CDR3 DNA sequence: TGTGCCAGTAGTACCAGACAGGGGGGGTCCTACGAGCAGTACTTC.

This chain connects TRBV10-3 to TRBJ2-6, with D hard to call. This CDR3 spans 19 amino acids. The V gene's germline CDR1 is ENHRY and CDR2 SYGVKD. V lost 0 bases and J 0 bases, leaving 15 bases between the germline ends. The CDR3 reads CAISESVLSGHSGANVLTF. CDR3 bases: TGTGCCATCAGTGAGTCGGTACTCTCCGGCCACTCTGGGGCCAACGTCCTGACTTTC.

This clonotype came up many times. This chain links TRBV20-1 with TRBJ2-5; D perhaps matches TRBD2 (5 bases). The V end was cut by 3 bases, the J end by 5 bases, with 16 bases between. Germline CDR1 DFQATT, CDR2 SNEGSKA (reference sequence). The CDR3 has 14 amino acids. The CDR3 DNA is TGCAGTGCTAGTTCACGGGGTGCATTGGAGACCCAGTACTTC. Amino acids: CSASSRGALETQYF.

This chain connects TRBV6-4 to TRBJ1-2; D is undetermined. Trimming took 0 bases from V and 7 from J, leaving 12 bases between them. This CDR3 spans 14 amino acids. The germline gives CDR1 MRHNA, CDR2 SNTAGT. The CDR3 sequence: CASSDSGVLVGYTF. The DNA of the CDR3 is TGTGCCAGCAGTGACTCTGGGGTCTTGGTTGGCTACACCTTC.